Below, 9 T cell receptor beta chains from the same sample are listed, as sequenced in a study of OX40 agonist ivuxolimab in advanced cancers. Libraries were made using the immunoSEQ multiplex PCR assay. The clones in this table, taken by TCRdb from immuneACCESS, are in-frame only. Not every clone is retained; where verified, under half of the shortfall comes from an unresolved V gene, and the cause of the rest is unknown. Present in this sample are more than 45,000 clones, 86% of which were seen just once. Jointly, the top ten make up approximately 2.6% of the sample. The sequencing used CD4+ or CD8+ T cells sorted from blood, collected in a trial of the OX40 agonist ivuxolimab. The receptors come from an adult with an advanced solid tumor such as melanoma, head and neck, liver or kidney cancer.

This chain uses TRBV18 with TRBJ2-2; no clear D gene. Trimming left V 2 bases short and J 1 base short, with 11 bases between. Germline CDR1 KGHSH, CDR2 LQKENI. This CDR3 comprises 16 residues. The CDR3, as DNA: TGTGCCAGCTCACCATTGGGCTCATTGAACACCGGGGAGCTGTTTTTT. Its translation: CASSPLGSLNTGELFF.

The genes are TRBV19 and TRBJ2-2; 7 bases agree with TRBD1. CDR3 length equals 14 residues. Per germline, CDR1 LNHDA and CDR2 SQIVND (reference sequence). With V trimmed by 9 bases and J by 0 bases, 4 bases remained unmatched. CDR3 region: CASRQGANTGELFF. The DNA for the CDR3 is TGTGCCAGCCGACAGGGCGCGAACACCGGGGAGCTGTTTTTT.

V gene TRBV7-2 combines with J gene TRBJ2-7, with 7 bases identical to TRBD2. Germline V gene data show CDR1 as SGHTA and CDR2 as FQGNSA. The CDR3 has 14 residues. Trimming at V came to 5 bases and at J to 3 bases, leaving 7 bases not matched to a gene. CDR3 amino acids: CASSRGLGSYEQYF. Written as DNA, the CDR3 is TGTGCCAGCAGCCGCGGACTAGGTAGCTACGAGCAGTACTTC. Variable domain in full (rest from reference TRBV7-2 and TRBJ2-7): GAGVSQSPSNKVTEKGKDVELRCDPISGHTALYWYRQSLGQGLEFLIYFQGNSAPDKSGLPSDRFSAERTGGSVSTLTIQRTQQEDSAVYLCASSRGLGSYEQYFGPGTRLTVT.

The CDR3: CASSKASGGQNTGELFF. The CDR3 region has the DNA TGTGCCAGTAGTAAGGCTAGCGGGGGACAAAACACCGGGGAGCTGTTTTTT. The rearrangement uses TRBV19 and TRBJ2-2; 10 nucleotides line up with TRBD2. V lost 4 bases, J lost 2 bases, and 7 bases stayed unmatched. Germline CDR1 LNHDA, CDR2 SQIVND (reference sequence). The CDR3 has 17 residues. Full variable domain (outside the CDR3, taken from reference TRBV19 and TRBJ2-2): DGGITQSPKYLFRKEGQNVTLSCEQNLNHDAMYWYRQDPGQGLRLIYYSQIVNDFQKGDIAEGYSVSREKKESFPLTVTSAQKNPTAFYLCASSKASGGQNTGELFFGEGSRLTVL.

The chain employs TRBV4-1 and TRBJ1-1; D is uncertain. The V and J ends lost 0 bases and 10 bases respectively, with 12 bases between them. CDR1 is MGHRA, CDR2 YSYEKL, per germline. CDR3 length: 13 amino acids. CDR3 DNA: TGCGCCAGCAGCCAAGAAGACGCCCGCGGAGCTTTCTTT. Translating gives CASSQEDARGAFF.

In this sample, this clone turned up once. The rearrangement links TRBV19 to TRBJ1-1; unclear D gene. V was cut by 9 bases and J by 11 bases, with 19 bases left in between. The germline V gene has CDR1 LNHDA and CDR2 SQIVND (reference sequence). The CDR3 runs to 12 residues. The CDR3 sequence is CASLGSAPAAFF. CDR3 DNA sequence: TGTGCCAGCTTAGGAAGCGCCCCGGCGGCTTTCTTT.

CDR3 sequence: CASSFNTGELFF. The CDR3 DNA follows: TGTGCCAGCAGCTTTAACACCGGGGAGCTGTTTTTT. J is TRBJ2-2 and V is TRBV11-1; unclear D gene. Germline V gene lookup returns CDR1 SGHAT and CDR2 FQDESV (reference sequence). The length of the CDR3 is 12 residues. V was cut by 3 bases and J by 2 bases, with 1 base left in between.

The chain links TRBV5-1 to TRBJ2-7; possible D gene TRBD1, 6 bases. The CDR3 spans 15 residues. Germline assignment: CDR1 SGHRS and CDR2 YFSETQ. V lost 5 bases and J 0 bases, leaving 15 bases between the germline ends. The CDR3 loop reads CASRFLAGDSYEQYF. The CDR3, as DNA: TGCGCCAGCAGGTTTCTGGCAGGGGACTCCTACGAGCAGTACTTC.

V and J are TRBV19 and TRBJ1-2; D remains unclear. V shed 3 bases and J shed 4 bases, with 9 bases lying between them. Germline V gene lookup returns CDR1 LNHDA and CDR2 SQIVND (reference sequence). The CDR3 has 13 amino acids. The CDR3 DNA follows: TGTGCCAGTAGTATGGAGGGAGGCTATGGCTACACCTTC. This translates into CASSMEGGYGYTF. Drawing the rest from reference TRBV19 and TRBJ1-2, the complete variable domain is DGGITQSPKYLFRKEGQNVTLSCEQNLNHDAMYWYRQDPGQGLRLIYYSQIVNDFQKGDIAEGYSVSREKKESFPLTVTSAQKNPTAFYLCASSMEGGYGYTFGSGTRLTVV.